This T cell receptor (beta chain) was sequenced during a study of cytomegalovirus exposure and HLA in healthy donors. In the PCR, 60 Vbeta and 13 Jbeta primers were used. Some clones are missing from TCRdb's copy, which holds only in-frame ones; the method was immunoSEQ multiplex PCR. The sample contains about 120,000 clones, about four fifths of which appear only once. The CDR3 consists of 14 residues. The V end was cut by 7 bases, the J end by 1 base, with 14 bases between. Germline V CDR1 and CDR2: SNHLY, FYNNEI. This clonotype originated in a female donor in good health and CMV-seropositive. J is TRBJ2-7 and V is TRBV2; perhaps TRBD1 as D (5 bases). The specimen sequenced was PBMCs. Here the CDR3 reads CASTEQVRSYEQYF. The CDR3, as DNA: TGTGCCAGCACCGAACAGGTACGATCCTACGAGCAGTACTTC. Full variable domain (remainder filled in from reference TRBV2 and TRBJ2-7): EPEVTQTPSHQVTQMGQEVILRCVPISNHLYFYWYRQILGQKVEFLVSFYNNEISEKSEIFDDQFSVERPDGSNFTLKIRSTKLEDSAMYFCASTEQVRSYEQYFGPGTRLTVT.